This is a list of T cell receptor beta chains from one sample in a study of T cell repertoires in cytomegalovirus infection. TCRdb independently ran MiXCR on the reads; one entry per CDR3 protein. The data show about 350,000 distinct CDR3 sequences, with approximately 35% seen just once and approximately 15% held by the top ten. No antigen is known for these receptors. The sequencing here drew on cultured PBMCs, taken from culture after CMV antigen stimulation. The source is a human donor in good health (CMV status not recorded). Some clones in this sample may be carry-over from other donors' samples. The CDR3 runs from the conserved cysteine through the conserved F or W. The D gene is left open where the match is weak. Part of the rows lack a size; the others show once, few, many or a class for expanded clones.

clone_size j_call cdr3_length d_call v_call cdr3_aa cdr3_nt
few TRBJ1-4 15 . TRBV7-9 CASSSRTPANEKLFF TGTGCCAGCAGCTCAAGGACGCCGGCTAATGAAAAACTGTTTTTT
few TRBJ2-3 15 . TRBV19 CASSVAGSYTDTQYF TGTGCCAGTAGTGTTGCGGGATCTTACACAGATACGCAGTATTTT
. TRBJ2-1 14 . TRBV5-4 CASSLYQGYNEQFF TGTGCCAGCAGCTTGTACCAGGGTTACAATGAGCAGTTCTTC
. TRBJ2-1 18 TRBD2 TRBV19 CASSMGLAGGLGYNEQFF TGTGCCAGTAGTATGGGACTAGCGGGAGGGCTAGGGTACAATGAGCAGTTCTTC
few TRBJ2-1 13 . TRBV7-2 CASSYGVNNEQFF TGTGCCAGCAGCTACGGAGTAAACAATGAGCAGTTCTTC
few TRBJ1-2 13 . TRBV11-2 CASSPPGTYGYTF TGTGCCAGCAGCCCCCCAGGGACCTATGGCTACACCTTC
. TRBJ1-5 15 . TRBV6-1 CASSEAIGSNQPQHF TGTGCCAGCAGTGAAGCGATCGGTAGCAATCAGCCCCAGCATTTT
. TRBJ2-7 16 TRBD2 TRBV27 CASSPTLTSGGYEQYF TGTGCCAGCAGTCCAACCCTGACTAGCGGGGGCTACGAGCAGTACTTC
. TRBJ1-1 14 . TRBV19 CASSSTRKNTEAFF TGTGCCAGTAGTAGTACAAGGAAGAACACTGAAGCTTTCTTT
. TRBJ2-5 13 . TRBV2 CASKGHPGATQYF TGTGCCAGCAAGGGCCATCCCGGGGCGACCCAGTACTTC
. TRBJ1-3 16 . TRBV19 CASSMFGQSRGNTIYF TGTGCCAGTAGTATGTTTGGCCAATCCCGCGGAAACACCATATATTTT
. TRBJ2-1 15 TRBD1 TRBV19 CASSIHVTGVGEQFF TGTGCCAGTAGTATTCACGTCACAGGGGTCGGTGAGCAGTTCTTC
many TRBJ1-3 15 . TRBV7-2 CASSTYRDSGNTIYF TGTGCCAGCAGCACTTACAGGGACTCTGGAAACACCATATATTTT
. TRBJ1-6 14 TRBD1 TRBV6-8 CASSTQGALSPLHF TGTGCCAGCAGTACACAGGGGGCTTTATCACCCCTCCACTTT
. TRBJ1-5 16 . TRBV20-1 CSARDSPGTTDQPQHF TGCAGTGCTAGAGATTCCCCGGGAACGACGGATCAGCCCCAGCATTTT
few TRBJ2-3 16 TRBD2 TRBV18 CASSLRAGGNTDTQYF TGTGCCAGCTCACTAAGAGCGGGAGGAAACACAGATACGCAGTATTTT
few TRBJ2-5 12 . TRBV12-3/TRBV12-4 CASSLKVETQYF TGTGCCAGCAGTTTAAAGGTGGAGACCCAGTACTTC
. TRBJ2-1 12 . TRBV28 CASSPRGVEQFF TGTGCCAGCAGTCCCAGGGGAGTTGAGCAGTTCTTC
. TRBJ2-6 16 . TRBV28 CASSPSGEPGANVLTF TGTGCCAGCAGTCCGTCCGGGGAGCCCGGGGCCAACGTCCTGACTTTC
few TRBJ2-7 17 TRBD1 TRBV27 CASSFFHPGQGAYEQYF TGTGCCAGCAGTTTTTTCCACCCGGGACAGGGCGCCTACGAGCAGTACTTC
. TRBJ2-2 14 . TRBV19 CASRDWTNTGELFF TGTGCCAGTAGGGACTGGACCAACACCGGGGAGCTGTTTTTT
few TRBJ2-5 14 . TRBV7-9 CASGISGRRETQYF TGTGCCAGCGGGATCTCAGGACGGAGAGAGACCCAGTACTTC
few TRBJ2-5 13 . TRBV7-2 CASNRGAQETQYF TGTGCCAGCAACCGGGGGGCGCAAGAGACCCAGTACTTC
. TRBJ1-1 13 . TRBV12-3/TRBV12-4 CASTLRGGTEAFF TGTGCCAGCACCCTCCGTGGGGGTACTGAAGCTTTCTTT
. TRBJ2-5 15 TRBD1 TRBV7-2 CAGSLGAGTEETQYF TGTGCCGGCAGCTTAGGGGCCGGGACAGAAGAGACCCAGTACTTC
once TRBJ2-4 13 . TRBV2 CASSDKLGDIQYF TGTGCCAGCAGTGATAAACTAGGGGACATTCAGTACTTC
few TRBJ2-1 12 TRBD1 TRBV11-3 CASSTDRAEQFF TGTGCCAGCAGCACAGACAGGGCAGAGCAGTTCTTC
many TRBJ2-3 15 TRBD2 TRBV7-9 CASSLAASGPDTQYF TGTGCCAGCAGCTTAGCGGCTAGCGGCCCAGATACGCAGTATTTT
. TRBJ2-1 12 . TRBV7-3 CASSAALGEQFF TGTGCCAGCAGCGCCGCCCTTGGGGAGCAGTTCTTC
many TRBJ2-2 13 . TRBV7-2 CASSLARAGELFF TGTGCCAGCAGCTTAGCGAGAGCCGGGGAGCTGTTTTTT
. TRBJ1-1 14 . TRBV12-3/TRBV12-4 CASSPRGLPTEAFF TGTGCCAGCAGCCCGAGGGGATTGCCTACTGAAGCTTTCTTT
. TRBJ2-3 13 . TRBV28 CASSSRVTDTQYF TGTGCCAGCAGTTCCCGGGTCACAGATACGCAGTATTTT
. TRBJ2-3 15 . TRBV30 CAWSEGRRAADTQYF TGTGCCTGGAGTGAAGGGAGGCGGGCGGCAGATACGCAGTATTTT
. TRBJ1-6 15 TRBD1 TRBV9 CASSVTAGGHSPLHF TGTGCCAGCAGCGTAACGGCAGGGGGTCACTCACCCCTCCACTTT
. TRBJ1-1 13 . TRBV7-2 CASSLALFSEAFF TGTGCCAGCAGCTTAGCGCTTTTCAGTGAAGCTTTCTTT
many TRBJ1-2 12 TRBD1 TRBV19 CAAGTGVGGYTF TGTGCCGCCGGGACAGGGGTCGGAGGCTACACCTTC
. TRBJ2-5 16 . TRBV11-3 CASSLGPGANQETQYF TGTGCCAGCAGCTTAGGGCCGGGAGCAAACCAAGAGACCCAGTACTTC
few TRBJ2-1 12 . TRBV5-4 CASSLVPHEQFF TGTGCCAGCAGCTTGGTCCCCCATGAGCAGTTCTTC
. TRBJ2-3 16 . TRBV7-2 CASSFSRASSTDTQYF TGTGCCAGCAGCTTTTCTAGGGCCTCTAGCACAGATACGCAGTATTTT
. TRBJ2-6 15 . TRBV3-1 CASSHGVSGANVLTF TGTGCCAGCAGCCACGGCGTCTCTGGGGCCAACGTCCTGACTTTC
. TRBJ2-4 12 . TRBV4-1 CASSQGPDIQYF TGCGCCAGCAGCCAAGGGCCGGACATTCAGTACTTC
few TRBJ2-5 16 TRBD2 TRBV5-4 CASSSTSGRASETQYF TGTGCCAGCAGCTCCACTAGCGGGAGGGCCTCAGAGACCCAGTACTTC
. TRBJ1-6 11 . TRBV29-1 CPEVTNSPLHF TGCCCTGAAGTTACGAATTCACCCCTCCACTTT
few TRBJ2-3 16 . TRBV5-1 CASSLFGQTSTDTQYF TGCGCCAGCAGCTTGTTTGGGCAGACTAGCACAGATACGCAGTATTTT
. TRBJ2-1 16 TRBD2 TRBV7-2 CASSLVGGRMYNEQFF TGTGCCAGCAGCTTGGTTGGCGGGAGAATGTACAATGAGCAGTTCTTC